This TCR beta chain derives from a study of cytomegalovirus exposure and HLA in healthy donors. Overall study context: Unique TCR beta sequences numbering fewer than 130 million came from 150 million to 200 million T cells in an earlier analysis.

A multiplex PCR was run with 60 Vbeta primers and 13 Jbeta primers. Sequencing was performed with immunoSEQ multiplex PCR; in TCRdb, only in-frame clones are kept and a portion is missing. The sample has about 130,000 clones, less than 80% seen once. As for this clone: Its antigen is currently unknown.

The study, taken as a whole, reports: Both high specificity and high sensitivity reportedly marked the classifier's diagnosis of cytomegalovirus status. The analysis excluded some indistinguishable V segments, including TRBV6-2 and TRBV6-3. In a later analysis, TCR beta V- and J-gene trimming showed a link to a missense DCLRE1C variant.

Trimming at V came to 5 bases and at J to 2 bases, leaving 4 bases not matched to a gene. CDR3 size: 14 residues. Germline values: CDR1 SSHAT, CDR2 FNYEAQ (reference sequence). The receptor was isolated from a woman aged 45-60 years in good health and CMV-seronegative. The chain is built from TRBV7-7 and TRBJ2-7, with 9 bases aligning to TRBD2. What was sequenced was PBMCs. The CDR3 DNA sequence: TGTGCCAGCAGCCCGGGGACTAGCACCTACGAGCAGTACTTC. It translates to CASSPGTSTYEQYF. Supplemented by reference TRBV7-7 and TRBJ2-7, the full variable domain reads GAGVSQSPRYKVTKRGQDVTLRCDPISSHATLYWYQQALGQGPEFLTYFNYEAQPDKSGLPSDRFSAERPEGSISTLTIQRTEQRDSAMYRCASSPGTSTYEQYFGPGTRLTVT.